The rows below give T cell receptor beta chains drawn from one sample of a study of cytomegalovirus exposure and HLA in healthy donors. The table came from immunoSEQ multiplex PCR; TCRdb's copy has only in-frame clones and leaves some out. The data contain under 250,000 clones, 60% to 80% of them singletons. The sample comprised PBMCs. All receptors derive from a male donor in good health and CMV-seronegative. Both conserved end residues are part of each CDR3. The order of the fields is J gene, V gene, clone size, D gene, CDR3 protein, CDR3 DNA. D genes are given only for firm matches. Expanded clones get a size class; other rows say once, few or many, or leave the size out.

j_call: TRBJ1-2; v_call: TRBV18; clone_size: -; d_call: TRBD1; cdr3_aa: CASSPGQKATDGYTF; cdr3_nt: TGTGCCAGCTCACCGGGACAGAAGGCTACAGATGGCTACACCTTC
j_call: TRBJ1-5; v_call: TRBV2; clone_size: -; d_call: -; cdr3_aa: CASSDDGGKQPQHF; cdr3_nt: TGTGCCAGCAGTGATGATGGGGGCAAGCAGCCCCAGCATTTT
j_call: TRBJ2-7; v_call: TRBV27; clone_size: once; d_call: TRBD2; cdr3_aa: CASSSRTSGRVYEQYF; cdr3_nt: TGTGCCAGCAGTTCCCGGACTAGCGGGAGGGTTTACGAGCAGTACTTC
j_call: TRBJ2-5; v_call: TRBV5-4; clone_size: few; d_call: TRBD1; cdr3_aa: CASSFEGAAEETQYF; cdr3_nt: TGTGCCAGCAGCTTCGAGGGGGCCGCGGAAGAGACCCAGTACTTC
j_call: TRBJ2-1; v_call: TRBV2; clone_size: -; d_call: TRBD2; cdr3_aa: CASTPAGGPSEQFF; cdr3_nt: TGTGCCAGCACCCCAGCGGGAGGGCCTAGTGAGCAGTTCTTC
j_call: TRBJ2-2; v_call: TRBV18; clone_size: -; d_call: -; cdr3_aa: CASSPGANTGELFF; cdr3_nt: TGTGCCAGCTCACCGGGGGCTAACACCGGGGAGCTGTTTTTT
j_call: TRBJ2-7; v_call: TRBV7-9; clone_size: -; d_call: -; cdr3_aa: CASSLVGPSYEQYF; cdr3_nt: TGTGCCAGCAGCTTAGTGGGGCCGTCCTACGAGCAGTACTTC
j_call: TRBJ1-4; v_call: TRBV28; clone_size: -; d_call: -; cdr3_aa: CASSLHGAVEEKLFF; cdr3_nt: TGTGCCAGCAGTTTACATGGAGCTGTAGAGGAAAAACTGTTTTTT
j_call: TRBJ2-1; v_call: TRBV7-7; clone_size: -; d_call: -; cdr3_aa: CASSLDDVAEQFF; cdr3_nt: TGTGCTAGCAGCTTAGACGACGTAGCGGAGCAGTTCTTC
j_call: TRBJ2-2; v_call: TRBV21-1; clone_size: -; d_call: -; cdr3_aa: CAREASGLHGTGELFF; cdr3_nt: TGTGCCAGGGAAGCTAGCGGGCTACACGGGACCGGGGAGCTGTTTTTT
j_call: TRBJ2-3; v_call: TRBV6-1; clone_size: -; d_call: -; cdr3_aa: CASSEGVRQGTDTQYF; cdr3_nt: TGTGCCAGCAGTGAAGGGGTAAGGCAGGGAACAGATACGCAGTATTTT
j_call: TRBJ2-7; v_call: TRBV5-1; clone_size: -; d_call: -; cdr3_aa: CASSSDYEQYF; cdr3_nt: TGCGCCAGCAGTTCAGACTACGAGCAGTACTTC
j_call: TRBJ2-3; v_call: TRBV30; clone_size: -; d_call: TRBD2; cdr3_aa: CAWSTGLGDTQYF; cdr3_nt: TGTGCCTGGTCTACAGGACTAGGAGATACGCAGTATTTT
j_call: TRBJ2-1; v_call: TRBV28; clone_size: once; d_call: TRBD2; cdr3_aa: CASSAPSGNNNEQFF; cdr3_nt: TGTGCCAGCAGTGCACCTAGCGGGAATAACAATGAGCAGTTCTTC
j_call: TRBJ1-5; v_call: TRBV7-9; clone_size: -; d_call: -; cdr3_aa: CASSELSGGEQPQHF; cdr3_nt: TGTGCCAGCAGCGAGTTGTCGGGTGGGGAGCAGCCCCAGCATTTT
j_call: TRBJ2-7; v_call: TRBV5-1; clone_size: medium-sized; d_call: TRBD2; cdr3_aa: CASSPSLAGYEQYF; cdr3_nt: TGCGCCAGCAGCCCATCACTAGCGGGATACGAGCAGTACTTC
j_call: TRBJ2-5; v_call: TRBV4-1; clone_size: few; d_call: TRBD1; cdr3_aa: CASSHRQGETQYF; cdr3_nt: TGCGCCAGCAGCCACAGACAGGGAGAGACCCAGTACTTC
j_call: TRBJ1-1; v_call: TRBV30; clone_size: -; d_call: -; cdr3_aa: CAWSTFIAGTEAFF; cdr3_nt: TGTGCCTGGAGTACCTTTATAGCGGGCACTGAAGCTTTCTTT
j_call: TRBJ2-5; v_call: TRBV28; clone_size: -; d_call: TRBD2; cdr3_aa: CASSPTSGSQETQYF; cdr3_nt: TGTGCCAGCAGTCCGACTAGCGGGAGCCAAGAGACCCAGTACTTC
j_call: TRBJ1-2; v_call: TRBV18; clone_size: once; d_call: TRBD1; cdr3_aa: CASSLPQGARGYTF; cdr3_nt: TGTGCCAGCTCACTACCACAGGGGGCCAGGGGCTACACCTTC
j_call: TRBJ1-1; v_call: TRBV27; clone_size: few; d_call: -; cdr3_aa: CASSYRGGDTEAFF; cdr3_nt: TGTGCCAGCAGTTATAGGGGAGGAGACACTGAAGCTTTCTTT
j_call: TRBJ2-1; v_call: TRBV6-1; clone_size: -; d_call: TRBD2; cdr3_aa: CASSSGLAESNEQFF; cdr3_nt: TGTGCCAGCAGTTCAGGACTAGCGGAAAGCAATGAGCAGTTCTTC
j_call: TRBJ2-1; v_call: TRBV28; clone_size: -; d_call: -; cdr3_aa: CASSSYAGTDYNEQFF; cdr3_nt: TGTGCCAGCAGTTCGTATGCGGGGACGGATTACAATGAGCAGTTCTTC
j_call: TRBJ1-6; v_call: TRBV4-1; clone_size: -; d_call: -; cdr3_aa: CASSPRAGNSPLHF; cdr3_nt: TGCGCCAGCAGCCCGAGGGCGGGAAATTCACCCCTCCACTTT
j_call: TRBJ1-1; v_call: TRBV15; clone_size: -; d_call: -; cdr3_aa: CATSSRTAEAFF; cdr3_nt: TGTGCCACCAGCAGCAGGACAGCAGAAGCTTTCTTT
j_call: TRBJ2-7; v_call: TRBV18; clone_size: once; d_call: -; cdr3_aa: CASSPTGNAYEQYF; cdr3_nt: TGTGCCAGCTCACCGACAGGCAACGCCTACGAGCAGTACTTC
j_call: TRBJ1-1; v_call: TRBV5-1; clone_size: -; d_call: -; cdr3_aa: CASSLYDRSTEAFF; cdr3_nt: TGCGCCAGCAGCTTGTACGACCGGAGCACTGAAGCTTTCTTT
j_call: TRBJ1-4; v_call: TRBV12-2; clone_size: -; d_call: -; cdr3_aa: CASRFLLQGNEKLFF; cdr3_nt: TGTGCAAGTCGCTTTTTGCTCCAGGGGAATGAAAAACTGTTTTTT
j_call: TRBJ1-2; v_call: TRBV19; clone_size: many; d_call: -; cdr3_aa: CASSIKGRDGYTF; cdr3_nt: TGTGCCAGTAGTATTAAAGGGAGGGATGGCTACACCTTC
j_call: TRBJ2-3; v_call: TRBV6-4; clone_size: -; d_call: -; cdr3_aa: CASSELATSDTQYF; cdr3_nt: TGTGCCAGCAGTGAGCTAGCGACGTCAGATACGCAGTATTTT
j_call: TRBJ1-2; v_call: TRBV28; clone_size: -; d_call: -; cdr3_aa: CASRRTGSNYGYTF; cdr3_nt: TGTGCCAGCAGGCGGACGGGATCTAACTATGGCTACACCTTC
j_call: TRBJ2-1; v_call: TRBV5-1; clone_size: -; d_call: -; cdr3_aa: CASRGGIARYNEQFF; cdr3_nt: TGCGCCAGCAGGGGGGGAATTGCCCGGTACAATGAGCAGTTCTTC
j_call: TRBJ2-7; v_call: TRBV11-3; clone_size: -; d_call: TRBD2; cdr3_aa: CASSHSGSYEQYF; cdr3_nt: TGTGCCAGCAGCCATAGCGGGAGTTACGAGCAGTACTTC
j_call: TRBJ2-7; v_call: TRBV7-2; clone_size: -; d_call: -; cdr3_aa: CAIIGQGSYEQYF; cdr3_nt: TGTGCCATAATTGGGCAGGGTTCCTACGAGCAGTACTTC
j_call: TRBJ1-2; v_call: TRBV18; clone_size: -; d_call: -; cdr3_aa: CASSRTETYGYTF; cdr3_nt: TGTGCCAGCTCACGGACAGAAACCTATGGCTACACCTTC
j_call: TRBJ2-7; v_call: TRBV28; clone_size: -; d_call: TRBD1; cdr3_aa: CASREAGTGSNEQYF; cdr3_nt: TGTGCCAGCAGGGAGGCCGGGACAGGCTCTAACGAGCAGTACTTC
j_call: TRBJ2-2; v_call: TRBV6-5; clone_size: -; d_call: TRBD1; cdr3_aa: CASSHDRGPAGELFF; cdr3_nt: TGTGCCAGCAGCCACGACAGGGGGCCAGCCGGGGAGCTGTTTTTT
j_call: TRBJ2-1; v_call: TRBV19; clone_size: -; d_call: -; cdr3_aa: CASSIGPTYNEQFF; cdr3_nt: TGTGCCAGTAGTATAGGGCCCACCTACAATGAGCAGTTCTTC
j_call: TRBJ2-5; v_call: TRBV9; clone_size: -; d_call: TRBD2; cdr3_aa: CASSVGGVAGGQETQYF; cdr3_nt: TGTGCCAGCAGCGTAGGTGGGGTAGCGGGAGGCCAAGAGACCCAGTACTTC
j_call: TRBJ2-1; v_call: TRBV5-1; clone_size: -; d_call: TRBD2; cdr3_aa: CASSLQASGSYNEQFF; cdr3_nt: TGCGCCAGCAGCTTGCAGGCTAGCGGGAGCTACAATGAGCAGTTCTTC
j_call: TRBJ2-2; v_call: TRBV19; clone_size: -; d_call: TRBD1; cdr3_aa: CASSTYRGLGVGELFF; cdr3_nt: TGTGCCAGTAGTACATACAGGGGGCTCGGGGTCGGGGAGCTGTTTTTT
j_call: TRBJ2-3; v_call: TRBV29-1; clone_size: -; d_call: -; cdr3_aa: CSIGGAGSTERALTDTQYF; cdr3_nt: TGCAGCATTGGAGGGGCAGGGTCGACGGAGCGGGCCTTGACAGATACGCAGTATTTT
j_call: TRBJ1-5; v_call: TRBV19; clone_size: -; d_call: -; cdr3_aa: CASLGGSNQPQHF; cdr3_nt: TGTGCCAGTTTGGGGGGGAGCAATCAGCCCCAGCATTTT
j_call: TRBJ1-2; v_call: TRBV9; clone_size: -; d_call: TRBD1; cdr3_aa: CASSATPTGANNYGYTF; cdr3_nt: TGTGCCAGCAGCGCCACCCCCACAGGGGCCAATAACTATGGCTACACCTTC
j_call: TRBJ2-7; v_call: TRBV19; clone_size: -; d_call: TRBD2; cdr3_aa: CASSLTGLAGAEQYF; cdr3_nt: TGTGCCAGTAGTCTGACTGGACTAGCGGGTGCCGAGCAGTACTTC
j_call: TRBJ2-7; v_call: TRBV5-1; clone_size: -; d_call: -; cdr3_aa: CASSLFYPTYEQYF; cdr3_nt: TGCGCCAGCAGCTTGTTTTATCCTACCTACGAGCAGTACTTC
j_call: TRBJ2-7; v_call: TRBV4-1; clone_size: few; d_call: TRBD2; cdr3_aa: CASSQAPGLASYEQYF; cdr3_nt: TGCGCCAGCAGCCAGGCCCCGGGACTAGCTTCCTACGAGCAGTACTTC
j_call: TRBJ1-1; v_call: TRBV6-5; clone_size: few; d_call: -; cdr3_aa: CASSPPGGDTEAFF; cdr3_nt: TGTGCCAGCAGTCCCCCGGGGGGTGACACTGAAGCTTTCTTT
j_call: TRBJ1-1; v_call: TRBV30; clone_size: few; d_call: -; cdr3_aa: CAWSAWAEGKSFF; cdr3_nt: TGTGCCTGGAGTGCTTGGGCGGAGGGGAAGTCTTTCTTT
j_call: TRBJ2-7; v_call: TRBV18; clone_size: -; d_call: TRBD2; cdr3_aa: CASSPPEGLAVEQYF; cdr3_nt: TGTGCCAGCTCACCACCGGAGGGACTAGCGGTTGAGCAGTACTTC
j_call: TRBJ2-1; v_call: TRBV7-2; clone_size: -; d_call: TRBD1; cdr3_aa: CASSSPKSRDRWGNEQFF; cdr3_nt: TGTGCCAGCAGCTCTCCTAAGAGCCGGGACAGGTGGGGCAATGAGCAGTTCTTC
j_call: TRBJ2-7; v_call: TRBV29-1; clone_size: -; d_call: TRBD2; cdr3_aa: CSVAGTKSPLDYEQYF; cdr3_nt: TGCAGCGTAGCCGGGACTAAAAGTCCCCTCGACTACGAGCAGTACTTC
j_call: TRBJ2-3; v_call: TRBV27; clone_size: -; d_call: TRBD2; cdr3_aa: CASARTSGIDTQYF; cdr3_nt: TGTGCCAGCGCTCGGACTAGCGGGATAGATACGCAGTATTTT